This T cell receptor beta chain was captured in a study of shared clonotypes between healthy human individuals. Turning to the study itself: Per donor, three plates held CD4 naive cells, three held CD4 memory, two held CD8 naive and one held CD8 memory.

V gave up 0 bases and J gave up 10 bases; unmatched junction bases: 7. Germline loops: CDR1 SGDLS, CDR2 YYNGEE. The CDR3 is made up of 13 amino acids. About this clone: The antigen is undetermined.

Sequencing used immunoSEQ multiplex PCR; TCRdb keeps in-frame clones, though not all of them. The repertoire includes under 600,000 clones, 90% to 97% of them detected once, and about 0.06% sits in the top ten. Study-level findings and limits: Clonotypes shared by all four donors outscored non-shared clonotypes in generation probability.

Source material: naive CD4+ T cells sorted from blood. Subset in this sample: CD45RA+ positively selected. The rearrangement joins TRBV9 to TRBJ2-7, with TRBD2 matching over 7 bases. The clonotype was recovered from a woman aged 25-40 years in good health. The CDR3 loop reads CASSVEERGGQYF. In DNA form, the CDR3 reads TGTGCCAGCAGCGTAGAGGAGCGGGGCGGACAGTACTTC. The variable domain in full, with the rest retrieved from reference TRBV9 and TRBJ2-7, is DSGVTQTPKHLITATGQRVTLRCSPRSGDLSVYWYQQSLDQGLQFLIQYYNGEERAKGNILERFSAQQFPDLHSELNLSSLELGDSALYFCASSVEERGGQYFGPGTRLTVT.